Listed below are T cell receptor beta chains from one sample, sequenced in a study of shared T cell receptors in the human thymus. Data came from immunoSEQ multiplex PCR; TCRdb stores just in-frame clones and leaves some out. This sample has over 650,000 clones, with roughly 86% found just once. These data are also associated with another study on human thymus T cells.

The sequenced material came from thymocytes. The origin of the receptors is a boy under two years old with a congenital heart defect. CDR3s include the opening cysteine and the closing phenylalanine or tryptophan. Fields, in order: clone size, D gene, V gene, J gene, CDR3 protein, CDR3 DNA. D genes are given only for firm matches. Size is omitted from some rows. Given values are once, few, many or a class for expanded clones.

-	TRBD1	TRBV7-6	TRBJ2-7	CASSLFYRGHEQYF	TGTGCCAGCAGCTTATTTTACAGGGGTCACGAGCAGTACTTC
-	TRBD2	TRBV14	TRBJ2-2	CASSQQGGTGELFF	TGTGCCAGCAGCCAACAGGGAGGGACCGGGGAGCTGTTTTTT
-	-	TRBV6-4	TRBJ2-1	CASSLFRVSSYNEQFF	TGTGCCAGCAGTCTATTCAGGGTGAGCTCCTACAATGAGCAGTTCTTC
-	-	TRBV28	TRBJ2-7	CASSLYRGTYEQYF	TGTGCCAGCAGTTTATATAGGGGAACCTACGAGCAGTACTTC
-	-	TRBV9	TRBJ2-1	CASSSSQVGDYNEQFF	TGTGCCAGCAGCTCCTCCCAGGTGGGAGATTACAATGAGCAGTTCTTC
-	TRBD1	TRBV5-1	TRBJ2-7	CASSLAQTGVYEQYF	TGCGCCAGCAGCTTGGCTCAAACAGGGGTCTACGAGCAGTACTTC
-	-	TRBV6-1	TRBJ1-1	CASSAQGAEAFF	TGTGCCAGCAGTGCTCAGGGTGCTGAAGCTTTCTTT
-	TRBD1	TRBV14	TRBJ2-5	CASSHRPGTGAEETQYF	TGTGCCAGCAGCCACCGTCCCGGGACAGGGGCGGAGGAGACCCAGTACTTC
-	TRBD1	TRBV7-9	TRBJ2-1	CASRPGQIYNEQFF	TGTGCCAGCCGGCCGGGACAGATCTACAATGAGCAGTTCTTC
-	-	TRBV28	TRBJ1-2	CASSGVRDYGYTF	TGTGCCAGCTCAGGGGTGAGGGACTATGGCTACACCTTC
-	-	TRBV5-1	TRBJ2-5	CASSLNSFQETQYF	TGCGCCAGCAGTCTGAACAGTTTCCAAGAGACCCAGTACTTC
-	TRBD1	TRBV14	TRBJ2-7	CASSQDSHQGVYEQYF	TGTGCCAGCAGCCAAGATTCTCACCAGGGGGTCTACGAGCAGTACTTC
-	TRBD1	TRBV4-3	TRBJ1-2	CASSLGTGISYGYTF	TGCGCCAGCAGCTTGGGGACAGGGATTTCCTATGGCTACACCTTC
-	-	TRBV4-1	TRBJ1-4	CASSSEGGGVGEKLFF	TGCGCCAGCAGCTCGGAAGGGGGAGGGGTTGGCGAAAAACTGTTTTTT
-	-	TRBV6-1	TRBJ2-2	CASSEKVFRMNTGELFF	TGTGCCAGCAGTGAAAAGGTGTTCAGGATGAACACCGGGGAGCTGTTTTTT
-	TRBD1	TRBV10-3	TRBJ1-5	CAISGTGRNQPQHF	TGTGCCATCAGCGGGACAGGGCGCAATCAGCCCCAGCATTTT
-	-	TRBV7-9	TRBJ1-1	CASSLNAGASRGDTEAFF	TGTGCCAGCAGCTTAAATGCAGGGGCCTCCCGGGGGGACACTGAAGCTTTCTTT
-	TRBD2	TRBV19	TRBJ2-3	CASTTQSGGEDTQYF	TGTGCCAGTACCACCCAGAGCGGGGGAGAAGATACGCAGTATTTT
-	TRBD1	TRBV4-2	TRBJ1-2	CASSQDWDSPYGYTF	TGTGCCAGCAGCCAAGATTGGGACAGCCCCTATGGCTACACCTTC
-	-	TRBV11-2	TRBJ2-7	CASSHPRTQYEQYF	TGTGCCAGCAGCCACCCCCGGACTCAATACGAGCAGTACTTC
-	-	TRBV28	TRBJ1-5	CASSLVRQHAGPQHF	TGTGCCAGCAGTTTGGTTCGACAGCACGCTGGGCCCCAGCATTTT
-	TRBD1	TRBV6-1	TRBJ1-1	CASGIQGGNTEAFF	TGTGCCAGCGGAATACAGGGGGGAAACACTGAAGCTTTCTTT
once	TRBD2	TRBV4-3	TRBJ2-5	CASSQDSGGLGVETQYF	TGCGCCAGCAGCCAAGATTCCGGAGGACTAGGGGTTGAGACCCAGTACTTC
-	-	TRBV15	TRBJ1-3	CATSRDRGVSGNTIYF	TGTGCCACCAGCAGAGATCGAGGAGTCTCTGGAAACACCATATATTTT
-	-	TRBV4-1	TRBJ1-5	CASSQAPSNNQPQHF	TGCGCCAGCAGCCAAGCCCCAAGCAACAATCAGCCCCAGCATTTT
few	-	TRBV28	TRBJ2-7	CASSLCRPSEAYEQYF	TGTGCCAGCAGTTTATGCCGTCCTAGCGAGGCCTACGAGCAGTACTTC
-	TRBD1	TRBV5-1	TRBJ2-7	CASSWDRYYEQYF	TGCGCCAGCAGCTGGGACAGATACTACGAGCAGTACTTC
-	TRBD1	TRBV7-6	TRBJ2-7	CASMPGTGYEQYF	TGTGCCAGCATGCCGGGGACAGGGTACGAGCAGTACTTC
-	-	TRBV27	TRBJ2-1	CASRNISRYDPSGNLGNEQFF	TGTGCCAGCAGGAACATTAGTCGATACGATCCCTCAGGGAATCTGGGCAATGAGCAGTTCTTC